One sample yielded the 17 T cell receptor beta chains listed below, sequenced in a study of tissue T cells after allogeneic stem cell transplantation. The repertoire was sequenced with immunoSEQ multiplex PCR; TCRdb's copy has only in-frame clones and lacks some. The table shows roughly 20,000 clones, with almost 70% occurring only once. Sequenced: blood. These receptors all stem from a female BALB/c mouse in good health. These mice share the MHC haplotype H2-d.

Note on this clone: Gene labels here are mouse ones. The CDR3 end lies 1 residue beyond the end of the read and is filled in from the germline J gene. The chain couples TRBV2 to TRBJ1-5; TRBD1 might be the D (6 bases). The CDR3 is made up of 17 amino acids. Germline assignment: CDR1 LGHNA and CDR2 YSYQKL. V shed 0 bases and J shed 0 bases, with 12 bases lying between them. The DNA read from the CDR3 is TGTGCCAGCAGCCAAGATGGGGGGGCGCATAACAACCAGGCTCCGCTT. It yields the protein CASSQDGGAHNNQAPL. The complete CDR3 reads CASSQDGGAHNNQAPLF. The whole variable domain, remainder taken from reference TRBV2 and TRBJ1-5, is DPKIIQKPKYLVAVTGSEKILICEQYLGHNAMYWYRQSAKKPLEFMFSYSYQKLMDNQTASSRFQPQSSKKNHLDLQITALKPDDSATYFCASSQDGGAHNNQAPLFGEGTRLSVL.

This clone was detected once. Gene and germline names: mouse. The read gets to within 1 residue of the CDR3 end, and the germline J gene fills in the rest. The rearrangement uses TRBV1 and TRBJ2-4; D ambiguous. The V and J ends lost 0 bases and 0 bases respectively, with 13 bases between them. CDR3 length: 17 residues. Germline V gives CDR1 NSQYPW, CDR2 LRSPGD (reference sequence). This CDR3 reads CTCSADRPTSSQNTLYF. The sequenced part of the CDR3 DNA is TGCACCTGCAGTGCAGATCGCCCTACTTCTAGTCAAAACACCTTGTAC.

This clone was counted a single time. Germline and genes here are mouse. The read gets to within 1 residue of the CDR3 end, and the germline J gene fills in the rest. The V gene is TRBV13-2, the J gene TRBJ2-7; 12 bases agree with TRBD2. V shed 0 bases and J 6 bases; nucleotides not matched to a gene: 1. Germline V gives CDR1 NNHNN, CDR2 SYGAGS (reference sequence). The CDR3 totals 14 residues. The CDR3 is CASGDGTGGGEQYF. The covered CDR3 bases are TGTGCCAGCGGTGATGGGACTGGGGGGGGTGAACAGTAC.

About this clone itself: Gene names denote mouse genes. The read gets to within 1 residue of the CDR3 end, and the germline J gene fills in the rest. The rearrangement uses TRBV5 and TRBJ2-2; D is perhaps TRBD1 or TRBD2 (5 bases each). The CDR3 runs 17 residues. The V gene's germline CDR1 is LGHNA and CDR2 YNLKQL (reference sequence). V lost 0 bases and J 4 bases, leaving 15 bases between the germline ends. The covered CDR3 bases are TGTGCCAGCAGCCAAGAAGGAGGGGCTTTGGGCACCGGGCAGCTCTAC. Its protein is CASSQEGGALGTGQLY. The complete CDR3 protein is CASSQEGGALGTGQLYF.

Note on this clone: Gene names are the mouse ones. From the germline J gene comes the end of the CDR3, since the read stops 1 residue before it. V is TRBV13-2 and J is TRBJ2-5; possible D gene TRBD1, 5 bases. The germline CDR1 and CDR2 sequences are NNHNN and SYGAGS (reference sequence). There are 13 residues in the CDR3. Trimming took 5 bases from V and 1 from J, leaving 8 bases between them. CDR3 bases read: TGTGCCAGCGGGCAGGGAGACCAAGACACCCAGTAC. Translated, it gives CASGQGDQDTQY. The CDR3, in full, reads CASGQGDQDTQYF.

Of note for this clone: Any gene name here is a mouse gene name. The missing CDR3 end, 1 residue past where the read stops, is filled in from the germline J gene. The J gene is TRBJ1-4, the V gene TRBV14, with D maybe TRBD1 (6 bases). The CDR3 covers 13 residues. Deletions cut 5 bases from V and 3 bases from J, with 8 bases between. CDR1 SGHDT and CDR2 FRDEAV come from the germline V gene. Partial CDR3 DNA: TGTGCCAGCAGGTGGGACACCAACGAAAGATTATTT. Translation: CASRWDTNERLF. The whole CDR3 protein is CASRWDTNERLFF.

As concerns this clone: Gene names and germline refer to mouse. The missing CDR3 end, 1 residue past where the read stops, is filled in from the germline J gene. J is TRBJ2-1 and V is TRBV5, with 11 bases matching TRBD2. CDR1 is LGHNA and CDR2 is YNLKQL in the germline V gene (reference sequence). The ends lost 1 base at V and 3 bases at J; junction bases unmatched: 2. The CDR3 is 16 residues long. The CDR3 here is CASSQGTGGTYAEQFF. The covered CDR3 bases are TGTGCCAGCAGCCAAGGGACTGGGGGGACCTATGCTGAGCAGTTC.

The table lists this clone with a few counts. Mouse gene names apply. The read ends 1 residue shy of where the CDR3 ends; the end is completed using the germline J gene. This chain links TRBV31 with TRBJ2-7, with TRBD2 identical over 10 bases. The junction had 2 bases not matched to a gene; V was cut back by 3 bases and J by 0 bases. The CDR3 length is 14 residues. Per germline, CDR1 GKSSPN and CDR2 SITVG. The part of the CDR3 DNA that was read is TGTGCCTGGAGGGACTGGGGGAGCTCCTATGAACAGTAC. Translated: CAWRDWGSSYEQY. The full CDR3 protein reads CAWRDWGSSYEQYF.

There are a few counts of this clone. Mouse names are used for the genes. The sequence runs out 1 residue before the end of the CDR3; the remainder is reconstructed from the germline J gene. V is TRBV1 and J is TRBJ2-7; a possible D gene is TRBD1 (6 bases). Germline V gene lookup returns CDR1 NSQYPW and CDR2 LRSPGD (reference sequence). CDR3 length equals 14 residues. Trimming left V 0 bases short and J 4 bases short, with 10 bases between. This chain's CDR3 is CTCSADPGQYEQYF. Partial CDR3 DNA: TGCACCTGCAGTGCAGATCCGGGACAATATGAACAGTAC.

On this clone itself: Mouse gene names apply. The read comes to an end 1 residue before the CDR3 does, leaving the germline J gene to fill in the end. The genes are TRBV13-1 and TRBJ2-5; 7 bases are a match to TRBD1. The CDR3 length is 14 residues. The V segment lost 5 bases and the J segment 3 bases; nucleotides outside the gene matches: 6. CDR1 and CDR2 (germline): NSHNY, SYGAGN. Here the CDR3 reads CASSPGTVQDTQYF. The CDR3 bases that were read are TGTGCCAGCAGCCCCGGGACAGTTCAAGACACCCAGTAC.

This clone was counted between two and nine times. The gene symbols are mouse symbols. The read comes to an end 1 residue before the CDR3 does, leaving the germline J gene to fill in the end. The gene calls are TRBV14 and TRBJ1-5, with D possibly being TRBD1 (6 bases). Germline V gene sequence: CDR1 SGHDT, CDR2 FRDEAV. Trimming took 4 bases from V and 2 from J, leaving 13 bases between them. The CDR3 totals 15 residues. CDR3: CASSAGERYNQAPLF. CDR3 DNA (partial): TGTGCCAGCAGTGCAGGGGAGCGATACAACCAGGCTCCGCTT. Looking up the rest from reference TRBV14 and TRBJ1-5 gives the full variable domain: EAGVTQSPRYAVLQEGQAVSFWCDPISGHDTLYWYQQPRDQGPQLLVYFRDEAVIDNSQLPSDRFSAVRPKGTNSTLKIQSAKQGDTATYLCASSAGERYNQAPLFGEGTRLSVL.

On this clone: Gene labels here are mouse ones. The read terminates 1 residue ahead of where the CDR3 ends, so the germline J gene completes it. J is TRBJ2-5 and V is TRBV1; no definite D call. The length of the CDR3 is 12 residues. With 0 bases removed from V and 6 bases from J, the gap between germline ends came to 4 bases. The V gene's germline CDR1 is NSQYPW and CDR2 LRSPGD (reference sequence). CDR3 sequence: CTCSAEQDTQYF. CDR3 DNA (partial): TGCACCTGCAGTGCAGAACAGGACACCCAGTAC.

As for this clone: Gene names are mouse gene names. The CDR3 is cut off 1 residue early in the read; its end comes from the germline J gene. This chain links TRBV13-3 with TRBJ1-6; no firm D call. TRBJ1-6 is identified as an open reading frame with a role that is uncertain. Trimming pared 2 bases from V and 3 bases from J, leaving 9 bases between. CDR1 and CDR2 (germline): NNHDY, SYVADS. This CDR3 has 15 residues. Incomplete CDR3 DNA: TGTGCCAGCAGTGAACGGGGTGGCTATAATTCGCCCCTCTAC. It is translated as CASSERGGYNSPLY. The whole CDR3 reads CASSERGGYNSPLYF.

As regards this clone: Genes here carry mouse names. The sequenced fragment ends 1 residue before the CDR3 boundary, so the rest is inferred from the germline J gene. This chain uses TRBV24 with TRBJ2-4; 10 nucleotides match TRBD2. Losses at the gene ends were 2 bases for V and 0 bases for J; bases not matched to a gene: 2. CDR3 size: 16 residues. The germline CDR1 and CDR2 sequences are KGHTA and FRNEEI. The CDR3: CASSLGLGDSQNTLYF. The covered CDR3 bases are TGTGCCAGCAGTCTGGGACTGGGGGATAGTCAAAACACCTTGTAC.

Concerning this clone itself: These gene names are mouse names. The observed sequence ends 1 residue before the CDR3 terminus, with the missing tail filled in from the germline J gene. The V and J genes are TRBV13-2 and TRBJ1-6, with 10 bases identical to TRBD1. TRBJ1-6 is filed as an ORF, its function uncertain. The germline gives CDR1 NNHNN, CDR2 SYGAGS (reference sequence). The V and J ends lost 5 bases and 7 bases, in that order; junction bases with no gene match: 0. The CDR3 covers 13 residues. CDR3 loop: CASGTGGNSPLYF. CDR3 bases read: TGTGCCAGCGGGACAGGGGGCAATTCGCCCCTCTAC.

This clone was counted only a few times. Germline and genes: mouse. The read finishes 1 residue shy of the CDR3 end, and the germline J gene is used to complete it. This chain links TRBV13-2 with TRBJ2-7, with D tentatively TRBD1 or TRBD2 (6 bases each). The V gene's germline CDR1 is NNHNN and CDR2 SYGAGS (reference sequence). The CDR3 extends over 13 amino acids. V lost 0 bases to trimming and J lost 7 bases, with 11 bases between them. The CDR3 sequence: CASGDAGAREQYF. CDR3 DNA, as far as it was read: TGTGCCAGCGGTGATGCGGGGGCGCGGGAACAGTAC.

As concerns this clone: The gene symbols are mouse symbols. The read ends 1 residue shy of where the CDR3 ends; the end is completed using the germline J gene. The chain joins TRBV20 to TRBJ2-7; 7 bases fit TRBD1. The junction had 0 bases not matched to a gene; V was cut back by 4 bases and J by 6 bases. Germline lookup yields CDR1 GFQATS and CDR2 STVNSAI. The CDR3 is 10 residues long. CDR3 in amino acids: CGATGGEQYF. The DNA read from the CDR3 is TGTGGTGCTACAGGGGGTGAACAGTAC.